This passage covers 26 T cell receptor beta chains from one sample sequenced in a study of tumor and adjacent non-tumor tissue in lung cancer. This sample's RNA came from whole unsorted tissue. TCRbeta libraries were built with three rounds of nested PCR, modified from ARM-PCR. TCRdb re-called the multiplex PCR reads with MiXCR, one entry per CDR3 protein. The sample consists of fewer than 85,000 distinct CDR3 sequences, over 80% of them appearing once. Sequencing input: lung tumor tissue. The receptors were gathered from a woman aged 45-65 years with non-small cell lung cancer.

The table lists this clonotype with a few counts. The genes are TRBV30 and TRBJ2-2, with D tentatively TRBD1 (5 bases). Deletions cut 2 bases from V and 6 bases from J, with 10 bases between. Germline V lookup: CDR1 GTSNPN, CDR2 SVGIG (reference sequence). The CDR3 length is 13 residues. In nucleotides, the CDR3 is TGTGCCTGGAGTTCTCTAGGGGCCGGGGAGCTGTTTTTT. The encoded protein is CAWSSLGAGELFF.

For this clonotype: The junction departs from the called germline gene at one end, perhaps through a read error. The chain employs TRBV24-1 and TRBJ2-2; D possibly corresponds to TRBD2 (6 bases). Germline V lookup: CDR1 KGHDR, CDR2 SFDVKD. The CDR3 has 19 residues. CDR3 sequence: CSTSDFGTGEWKNTGELFF. The DNA for the CDR3 is TGTTCCACCAGTGATTTTGGCACGGGAGAGTGGAAGAACACCGGGGAGCTGTTTTTT.

Comments on this clonotype: An end of the junction differs from the germline gene, which may be a read error. V usage is TRBV6-6 and J usage is TRBJ2-7; the D call may be TRBD1 or TRBD2 (5 bases each). The length of the CDR3 is 14 residues. CDR1 and CDR2 (germline): MNHNY, SVGAGI (reference sequence). CDR3 nucleotide sequence: TGTGTCAGCAGACCCCACGGGACGAACAACGAGGAGTACTTC. Translation: CVSRPHGTNNEEYF.

For this clonotype: A junction boundary mismatches the germline segment, possibly from a read error. This chain links TRBV29-1 with TRBJ2-3, with 7 bases aligning to TRBD2. Germline lookup yields CDR1 SQVTM and CDR2 ANQGSEA. This CDR3 contains 15 residues. The CDR3 nucleotides are TGCAGCGTGAAACGGACTAGAGGGGCCACAGATACGCAGTTTTTT. It encodes CSVKRTRGATDTQFF.

Judged by abundance, this clonotype is medium-sized. V and J are TRBV6-2 or TRBV6-3 and TRBJ2-3; possibly TRBD1 for D (6 bases). The length of the CDR3 is 11 residues. The V end lost 9 bases, the J end lost 3 bases, and 7 bases lay between the germline ends. The germline V gene encodes CDR1 MNHEY and CDR2 SVGEGT. This CDR3 reads CARQGTDTQYF. The CDR3 DNA sequence: TGTGCCAGACAGGGTACAGATACGCAGTATTTT.

Points on this clonotype: A read error may produce the germline difference seen at one junction end. The chain carries TRBV11-1 and TRBJ2-7, with D uncertain. CDR1 and CDR2 (germline): SGHAT, FQDESV (reference sequence). The length of the CDR3 is 13 residues. The CDR3 sequence: CASSPGSSYEHYF. The CDR3 DNA follows: TGTGCCAGCAGCCCTGGGTCATCCTACGAGCACTACTTC. The variable domain in full, completed from reference TRBV11-1 and TRBJ2-7, reads EAEVAQSPRYKITEKSQAVAFWCDPISGHATLYWYRQILGQGPELLVQFQDESVVDDSQLPKDRFSAERLKGVDSTLKIQPAELGDSAMYLCASSPGSSYEHYFGPGTRLTVT.

The rearrangement links TRBV6-5 to TRBJ2-1; 8 nucleotides match TRBD2. Germline V lookup: CDR1 MNHEY, CDR2 SVGAGI. V was pared by 6 bases and J by 12 bases, with 16 bases of the junction left unmatched. The CDR3 contains 15 residues. The CDR3 region is CASRIRTSRLGGQFF. The DNA for the CDR3 is TGTGCCAGCAGAATCCGGACTAGCAGGTTGGGTGGGCAGTTCTTC.

Comment on this clonotype: Just one base apart from a much larger clone, this may be a read error. The rearrangement uses TRBV5-1 and TRBJ1-1, with 8 bases identical to TRBD1. This CDR3 region has 12 residues. In germline, CDR1 is SGHRS, CDR2 YFSETQ. The CDR3 is CASSRDRSEVFF. CDR3 DNA sequence: TGCGCCAGCAGCCGGGACAGGAGTGAAGTTTTCTTT.

Details on this clonotype: This CDR3 is missing its conserved last phenylalanine or tryptophan, likely due to a read error. The chain is built from TRBV4-1 and TRBJ2-7; TRBD2 is a possible D gene (5 bases). The germline gives CDR1 MGHRA, CDR2 YSYEKL. This CDR3 is built from 14 residues. The CDR3 here is CPSSQEATSYEQYC. The CDR3 coding sequence is TGCCCCAGTAGCCAAGAGGCCACTAGCTACGAGCAGTACTGC.

On this clonotype: One end of the junction does not line up with germline, which may come from a read error. The rearrangement links TRBV20-1 to TRBJ2-5, with 12 bases that match TRBD1. Germline CDR1 reads DFQATT; CDR2 reads SNEGSKA (reference sequence). The CDR3 totals 17 residues. For the CDR3, the DNA is TGCAGTGCTGCATCGGGACAGGGGGCGCCCGCCCAAAAGACCCAGTACTTC. Translated: CSAASGQGAPAQKTQYF.

A note on this clonotype: One end of the junction varies from germline; a read error may be responsible. The chain combines TRBV11-2 with TRBJ2-1, with D possibly being TRBD2 (6 bases). This CDR3 is built from 15 residues. Germline CDR1 is SGHAT and CDR2 is FQNNGV. As DNA, the CDR3 is TGTACCAGCAGCGCGGGGCCTAACTCCTACAACGAGCAGTTCTTC. As protein: CTSSAGPNSYNEQFF.

With respect to this clonotype: At one end the junction does not follow the germline gene, possibly because of a read error. The CDR3 here is CCVKTSGSYRGVEQFF. DNA for the CDR3: TGCTGCGTTAAAACTAGCGGGAGTTACCGGGGGGTTGAGCAGTTCTTC. The V and J genes are TRBV29-1 and TRBJ2-1; the match to TRBD2 covers 11 bases. This CDR3 contains 16 residues. Germline V gives CDR1 SQVTM, CDR2 ANQGSEA.

This clonotype was found many times. This rearrangement joins TRBV6-1 to TRBJ2-7; 7 bases fit TRBD1. Unmatched junction bases numbered 6, after V lost 0 bases and J lost 1 base. There are 16 residues in the CDR3. Germline loops: CDR1 MNHNS, CDR2 SASEGT. CDR3 nucleotide sequence: TGTGCCAGCAGTGAAGCAGGACAGGCTGGGTCCTACGAGCAGTACTTC. This encodes CASSEAGQAGSYEQYF.

The J gene is TRBJ1-1, the V gene TRBV4-1; tentative D call: TRBD1 (5 bases). Trimming took 11 bases from V and 5 from J, leaving 18 bases between them. The CDR3 totals 13 residues. In germline, CDR1 is MGHRA, CDR2 YSYEKL. The CDR3 loop is CAGRRRGRTEAFF. The DNA for the CDR3 is TGCGCCGGCCGCCGGCGGGGCCGGACTGAAGCTTTCTTT.

In the case of this clonotype: A read error may produce the germline difference seen at one junction end. The chain links TRBV10-2 to TRBJ2-7, with no clear D. The CDR3 loop spans 13 amino acids. Germline values: CDR1 WSHSY, CDR2 SAAADI. CDR3 loop: CASSELENYEQNF. The CDR3 region has the DNA TGCGCCAGCAGCGAGCTCGAGAATTACGAGCAGAACTTC.

This clonotype was seen once. One end of the junction does not line up with germline, which may come from a read error. The rearrangement joins TRBV6-1 to TRBJ2-7, with unresolved D. Looked up from germline, CDR1 is MNHNS and CDR2 is SASEGT. CDR3 length: 13 residues. The CDR3 sequence is CPSSELANYGQCF. The CDR3 region has the DNA TGTCCCAGCAGTGAACTGGCAAACTACGGGCAGTGCTTC.

This chain connects TRBV6-6 to TRBJ1-6; D ambiguous. Germline-derived CDR1 and CDR2 are MNHNY and SVGAGI (reference sequence). Trimming stripped 10 bases from V and 5 bases from J, with 18 bases between. The CDR3 runs to 15 residues. CDR3 loop: CANSLGIENNSPLHF. CDR3 nucleotides: TGTGCCAACAGCCTCGGGATAGAGAATAATTCACCCCTCCACTTT.

This clonotype is termed medium-sized. The chain employs TRBV6-2 or TRBV6-3 and TRBJ1-2; a possible D gene is TRBD1 (5 bases). V lost 3 bases, J lost 4 bases, and 21 bases lay in between. Germline lookup yields CDR1 MNHEY and CDR2 SVGEGT. The CDR3 spans 17 residues. The CDR3 protein is CASSYFDPYRTTYGYTF. CDR3 in DNA: TGTGCCAGCAGTTATTTCGACCCTTACAGGACTACCTATGGCTACACCTTC.

In regard to this clonotype: A read error may explain this, as a much larger clone is one base away. This rearrangement joins TRBV5-1 to TRBJ2-7, with TRBD2 identical over 8 bases. V lost 0 bases, J lost 4 bases, and 6 bases stayed unmatched. The CDR3 runs 15 residues. The germline CDR1 and CDR2 sequences are SGHRS and YFSETQ. CDR3 sequence reads: CASSLAGGREYEQYF. The CDR3 bases are TGCGCCAGCAGCTTGGCGGGAGGGAGGGAGTACGAGCAGTACTTC.

With respect to this clonotype: A read error may produce the germline difference seen at one junction end. The chain has TRBV20-1 and TRBJ2-1; D is possibly TRBD1 (7 bases). Germline CDR1 is DFQATT and CDR2 is SNEGSKA (reference sequence). The CDR3 length is 14 residues. CDR3 nucleotides: TGCAATGCTAGAGTGCCCAGGGGGGAGAATGAGCAGTTCTTC. This codes for CNARVPRGENEQFF.

In the case of this clonotype: The conserved phenylalanine or tryptophan is not found at the CDR3 terminus, so this likely reflects a read error. V gene TRBV11-2 combines with J gene TRBJ2-7; D ambiguous. This CDR3 contains 15 residues. Germline assignment: CDR1 SGHAT and CDR2 FQNNGV. CDR3 sequence: CSSSLVPGGIGEQYY. In nucleotides, the CDR3 is TGTTCCAGCAGCTTAGTTCCAGGTGGGATTGGGGAGCAGTACTAC.

As concerns this clonotype: The junction departs from the called germline gene at one end, perhaps through a read error. In DNA form, the CDR3 reads TGTGCCAGCAGTTACTCTGCTCAAATGATCCGGGACAGGGGGTACAATGAGCGGTTCTTC. Its translation: CASSYSAQMIRDRGYNERFF. The chain joins TRBV6-6 to TRBJ2-1, with 11 bases aligning to TRBD1. This CDR3 contains 20 residues. CDR1 and CDR2 (germline): MNHNY, SVGAGI (reference sequence).

Concerning this clonotype itself: Mismatch with germline at one junction end may stem from a read error. The chain employs TRBV20-1 and TRBJ2-3; D gene ambiguous. The CDR3 runs 14 residues. Germline V CDR1 and CDR2: DFQATT, SNEGSKA (reference sequence). The CDR3 spells CSATLLVLSDTRYF. The DNA for the CDR3 is TGCAGTGCTACCCTATTAGTCCTCTCAGATACGCGGTATTTT.

The J gene is TRBJ2-7, the V gene TRBV28, with D perhaps matching TRBD1 (5 bases). Between the trimmed V and J ends, which lost 3 bases and 1 base, there was a span of 7 bases. The CDR3 consists of 13 residues. Germline lookup yields CDR1 MDHEN and CDR2 SYDVKM. The DNA of the CDR3 is TGTGCCAGCAGTTTTCAGGGTTCCTACGAGCAGTACTTC. The encoded protein is CASSFQGSYEQYF. Together with reference TRBV28 and TRBJ2-7, the CDR3 gives the full variable domain: DVKVTQSSRYLVKRTGEKVFLECVQDMDHENMFWYRQDPGLGLRLIYFSYDVKMKEKGDIPEGYSVSREKKERFSLILESASTNQTSMYLCASSFQGSYEQYFGPGTRLTVT.

This clonotype was seen a handful of times. One junction end does not reproduce the germline sequence, and a read error may be involved. This chain joins TRBV20-1 and TRBJ1-1; D may be TRBD1 (6 bases). Per germline, CDR1 DFQATT and CDR2 SNEGSKA (reference sequence). CDR3 size: 14 residues. CDR3 in amino acids: CSVKGGRSDTEALF. CDR3 DNA: TGCAGTGTAAAAGGGGGGCGTTCGGACACTGAAGCTCTCTTT.

In its sample, this clonotype was seen a few times. The junction departs from germline at one end; a sequencing error may be responsible. This chain joins TRBV4-2 and TRBJ2-7; 7 bases match TRBD2. The germline CDR1 and CDR2 sequences are LGHNA and YNFKEQ. The CDR3 totals 14 residues. CDR3 DNA: TGTGCCAACAGCGGGGCTGCGGGGACCCACGAACAGTACTTC. Amino acids: CANSGAAGTHEQYF.